This T cell receptor beta chain was sequenced for a study of OX40 agonist ivuxolimab in advanced cancers. About the research overall: Patients received the agonistic anti-OX40 (CD134) antibody ivuxolimab. Ivuxolimab was administered intravenously to patients at 0.01 to 10 mg/kg every 2 weeks. Study-wide results and limits: Among the least clonally expanded were partial responders at 0.1-3.0 mg/kg. On average, a greater number of expanded clones characterised CD8+ T cells relative to CD4+.

The length of the CDR3 is 13 residues. Germline CDR1 and CDR2: MDHEN and SYDVKM. Concerning this clone itself: Its antigen is unknown.

Only in-frame clones appear in the TCRdb table, and some are missing; sequencing was by immunoSEQ multiplex PCR. The sample yields 35,000 to 45,000 clones, around 87% seen once. The sample consisted of CD4+ or CD8+ T cells sorted from blood, taken in a trial of the OX40 agonist ivuxolimab. The origin of this receptor is an adult with an advanced solid tumor such as melanoma, head and neck, liver or kidney cancer. The V and J genes are TRBV28 and TRBJ2-5; 7 bases agree with TRBD1. Judging by the DNA end, TRBJ2-7 fits better; the J call may be wrong. The CDR3 DNA reads as TGTGCCAGCAGTTTGGACAGGACCTACGAGCAGTACTTC. This gives the protein CASSLDRTYEQYF.